This passage covers 4 T cell receptor beta chains from one sample sequenced in a study of post-analysis software for immune sequencing data. Antigens for these TCRs are unknown. General study points: Five or six TRBV segments, TRBV5-6, TRBV5-1 and TRBV20-1 among them, were found more frequent in patients than controls.

Unique-molecular-identifier-tagged TCR beta cDNA libraries were used. Each CDR3 protein is one row after TCRdb ran MiXCR on the PCR reads. The sample has hundreds of thousands of distinct CDR3 sequences; approximately 45% are singletons. Sample: blood. These receptors originate from a girl between 5 and 17 years old with multiple sclerosis.

V gene TRBV3-1 combines with J gene TRBJ2-7; tentative D call: TRBD1 (5 bases). Germline V gives CDR1 LGHDT, CDR2 YNNKEL (reference sequence). There are 15 residues in the CDR3. V was clipped by 1 base and J by 5 bases, with 15 bases between them. This CDR3 reads CASSQGWGSLDEQYF. As DNA, the CDR3 is TGTGCCAGCAGCCAAGGTTGGGGCAGTCTGGACGAGCAGTACTTC.

There are many counts of this clonotype. CDR3 in DNA: TGTGCCAGCTCCCCCCCCTACAATGAGCAGTTCTTC. It encodes CASSPPYNEQFF. The chain employs TRBV6-6 and TRBJ2-1, with D uncertain. V lost 8 bases and J lost 2, with 7 bases in between. The germline CDR1 and CDR2 sequences are MNHNY and SVGAGI (reference sequence). This CDR3 is 12 amino acids long.

This chain connects TRBV12-3 or TRBV12-4 to TRBJ2-4; D gene unclear. The CDR3 has 13 amino acids. V gave up 3 bases and J gave up 13 bases, with 16 bases separating them. This CDR3 is CASSLGTPPRQYF. CDR3 coding DNA: TGTGCCAGCAGTTTGGGCACCCCCCCTCGGCAGTACTTC.

The rearrangement joins TRBV20-1 to TRBJ2-1; TRBD2 matches at 9 bases. The CDR3 has 15 amino acids. V gave up 0 bases and J gave up 7 bases; unmatched junction bases: 7. Germline V CDR1 and CDR2: DFQATT, SNEGSKA (reference sequence). For the CDR3, the DNA is TGCAGTGCTAGAGATCAGAGACTAGCGGAAAATGAGCAGTTCTTC. The encoded protein is CSARDQRLAENEQFF.